The entry below gives a single TCR beta chain sequence along with its context. The antigen is unknown. V was pared by 1 base and J by 0 bases, with 9 bases of the junction left unmatched. This CDR3 comprises 20 residues. Germline V gene lookup returns CDR1 MGHRA and CDR2 YSYEKL. This record belongs to a study of beta chain features in type 1 diabetes. Study-level results: Shorter templates may be favored by PCR, equally so in patients and controls.

Sequencing targeted expressed TCRB transcripts, as all isolated RNA had been reverse transcribed. The data were produced by immunoSEQ multiplex PCR, yet TCRdb's version contains in-frame clones alone and is incomplete. The table lists hundreds of thousands of clones, about 9.3% of them singletons. V gene TRBV4-1 combines with J gene TRBJ2-4; 13 nucleotides line up with TRBD2. Sequencing was carried out using naive CD4+ T cells from blood. This TCR was recovered from a woman aged 18 to 35 in good health. The CDR3 coding sequence is TGCGCCAGCAGCCAAGCCCTAACTAGCGGGAGGGGTATAGCCAAAAACATTCAGTACTTC. This sequence encodes CASSQALTSGRGIAKNIQYF.